These 23 T cell receptor beta chains were all obtained from the same sample, sequenced in a study of control samples from healthy donors and cancer patients. Profiled with immunoSEQ multiplex PCR; TCRdb holds only in-frame clones, not every one. The sample shows over 70,000 clones, 70% to 90% of them seen only once. The sample taken for sequencing was PBMCs. The receptors stem from a woman between 50 and 59 years old with colorectal cancer.

The sample holds one count of this clone. The chain recombines TRBV6-6 with TRBJ1-4; TRBD1 matches at 7 bases. The CDR3 has 17 amino acids. The germline gives CDR1 MNHNY, CDR2 SVGAGI (reference sequence). The ends lost 5 bases at V and 9 bases at J; junction bases unmatched: 18. CDR3 sequence reads: CASSPHLLQGQWKKLFF. The DNA for the CDR3 is TGTGCCAGCAGTCCACACCTCTTACAGGGGCAATGGAAAAAACTGTTTTTT.

The chain uses TRBV4-3 and TRBJ1-6; D unresolved. V was trimmed by 0 bases and J by 6 bases, leaving 9 bases between them. Germline V gene data show CDR1 as LGHNA and CDR2 as YSLEER. The CDR3 contains 15 residues. The CDR3 bases are TGCGCCAGCAGCCAAGATTCGTCAACTAATTCACCCCTCCACTTT. Protein: CASSQDSSTNSPLHF.

The rearrangement joins TRBV7-8 to TRBJ1-2, with D possibly matching TRBD1 (5 bases). CDR1 and CDR2 (germline): SGHVS, FQNEAQ. The V end lost 5 bases, the J end lost 8 bases, and 12 bases lay between the germline ends. This CDR3 comprises 12 residues. The DNA for the CDR3 is TGTGCCAGCAGCCCCAGGGAATTCGGCTACACCTTC. Translating it yields CASSPREFGYTF.

The chain links TRBV10-2 to TRBJ2-2; no clear D gene. The CDR3 loop spans 14 amino acids. Germline CDR1 and CDR2: WSHSY and SAAADI. V was cut by 3 bases and J by 4 bases, with 9 bases left in between. CDR3 region: CASSDWVITGELFF. In DNA form, the CDR3 reads TGCGCCAGCAGTGATTGGGTAATCACCGGGGAGCTGTTTTTT.

V and J are TRBV24-1 and TRBJ1-2; 12 nucleotides agree with TRBD1. The junction had 7 bases not matched to a gene; V was cut back by 4 bases and J by 8 bases. Looked up from germline, CDR1 is KGHDR and CDR2 is SFDVKD. The length of the CDR3 is 15 residues. The CDR3 reads CATSEPGQGADGYTF. DNA for the CDR3: TGTGCCACCAGTGAGCCGGGACAGGGGGCGGACGGCTACACCTTC.

This chain uses TRBV5-1 with TRBJ1-4; D perhaps matches TRBD1 (5 bases). This CDR3 spans 15 amino acids. The V and J ends lost 3 bases and 8 bases respectively, with 17 bases between them. Germline lookup yields CDR1 SGHRS and CDR2 YFSETQ. CDR3 sequence (DNA): TGCGCCAGCAGCTCCTACCGGGGGTTCGAGGAAAAACTGTTTTTT. Translating it yields CASSSYRGFEEKLFF.

The J gene is TRBJ1-2, the V gene TRBV6-4, with 10 bases that match TRBD1. V trimming: 6 bases; J trimming: 7 bases; junction bases outside the gene matches: 8. CDR3 length: 14 residues. CDR1 and CDR2 (germline): MRHNA, SNTAGT. CDR3 coding DNA: TGTGCCAGCAGCCGGACAGGGGGGAATAGTGGCTACACCTTC. This gives the protein CASSRTGGNSGYTF.

V gene TRBV7-2 combines with J gene TRBJ1-2, with D maybe TRBD1 (5 bases). The V end was cut by 0 bases, the J end by 4 bases, with 12 bases between. The CDR3 runs 15 residues. The germline CDR1 and CDR2 sequences are SGHTA and FQGNSA. CDR3 region: CASSLAKGLTYGYTF. The CDR3 DNA sequence: TGTGCCAGCAGCTTAGCTAAGGGACTGACCTATGGCTACACCTTC. Full variable domain (missing parts from reference TRBV7-2 and TRBJ1-2): GAGVSQSPSNKVTEKGKDVELRCDPISGHTALYWYRQSLGQGLEFLIYFQGNSAPDKSGLPSDRFSAERTGGSVSTLTIQRTQQEDSAVYLCASSLAKGLTYGYTFGSGTRLTVV.

This chain joins TRBV4-1 and TRBJ1-1, with a weak D call TRBD1 (5 bases). The germline V and J ends were trimmed by 6 bases and 2 bases, with 22 bases remaining between them. The CDR3 is 17 amino acids. The germline gives CDR1 MGHRA, CDR2 YSYEKL. CDR3 nucleotide sequence: TGCGCCAGCAGACCCGGGGAGGGACGGTTGGGTAACACTGAAGCTTTCTTT. Amino acid sequence: CASRPGEGRLGNTEAFF.

This clone was found a few times. The chain uses TRBV30 and TRBJ2-2; unclear D gene. The CDR3 spans 13 residues. V was trimmed by 2 bases and J by 2 bases, leaving 6 bases between them. Germline CDR1 reads GTSNPN; CDR2 reads SVGIG (reference sequence). The DNA of the CDR3 is TGTGCCTGGAGTAGGGTAAACACCGGGGAGCTGTTTTTT. Translating it yields CAWSRVNTGELFF.

The CDR3 sequence is CASSLRSKSSGGGETQYF. Here the CDR3 DNA reads TGTGCCAGCAGTTTACGTAGTAAATCCAGCGGGGGTGGGGAGACCCAGTACTTC. This chain connects TRBV7-8 to TRBJ2-5; 8 nucleotides match TRBD2. Germline V gene lookup returns CDR1 SGHVS and CDR2 FQNEAQ. The CDR3 has 18 residues. V gave up 6 bases and J gave up 5 bases; unmatched junction bases: 20.

The chain uses TRBV5-1 and TRBJ1-2, with D possibly TRBD1 on 5 matching bases. The CDR3 is made up of 14 amino acids. Germline V gene sequence: CDR1 SGHRS, CDR2 YFSETQ. Trimming cost V 5 bases and J 3 bases, with 14 bases left between them. CDR3 loop: CASRTGTFDYGYTF. The CDR3 bases are TGCGCCAGCAGAACAGGAACGTTCGACTATGGCTACACCTTC.

V and J are TRBV25-1 and TRBJ2-1; no firm D call. Between the trimmed V and J ends, which lost 4 bases and 4 bases, there was a span of 8 bases. The CDR3 runs to 13 residues. CDR1 and CDR2 from the germline V gene are MGHDK and SYGVNS. The CDR3: CASSGTGYNEQFF. CDR3 sequence (DNA): TGTGCCAGCAGTGGGACGGGTTACAATGAGCAGTTCTTC.

This chain connects TRBV12-3 or TRBV12-4 to TRBJ1-5, with D maybe TRBD1 (6 bases). CDR3 length equals 13 residues. V lost 6 bases and J 4 bases, leaving 10 bases between the germline ends. This CDR3 is CASRPQGNQPQHF. The CDR3 DNA is TGTGCCAGCAGACCTCAGGGGAATCAGCCCCAGCATTTT.

This rearrangement joins TRBV5-5 to TRBJ2-3; D is unclear. The ends were cut back, 1 base at V and 6 bases at J, with 6 bases in the middle. CDR3 length: 12 residues. Germline values: CDR1 SGHKS, CDR2 YYEKEE (reference sequence). The CDR3 loop reads CASSLIPDTQYF. CDR3 coding DNA: TGTGCCAGCAGCTTGATACCGGATACGCAGTATTTT.

The V call is TRBV4-3, the J call TRBJ1-3, with 7 bases aligning to TRBD1. V shed 1 base and J 0 bases; nucleotides not matched to a gene: 0. The germline V gene encodes CDR1 LGHNA and CDR2 YSLEER. This CDR3 is built from 15 residues. The DNA for the CDR3 is TGCGCCAGCAGCCAAGGGACAGGCTCTGGAAACACCATATATTTT. Translating it yields CASSQGTGSGNTIYF.

The count of this clone is one. The J gene is TRBJ1-1, the V gene TRBV10-3, with D uncertain. This CDR3 comprises 14 residues. Per germline, CDR1 ENHRY and CDR2 SYGVKD. With 2 bases removed from V and 10 bases from J, the gap between germline ends came to 17 bases. The CDR3 sequence is CAISETSISRRAFF. DNA of the CDR3: TGTGCCATCAGTGAGACGTCAATCTCAAGGCGAGCTTTCTTT.

V gene TRBV6-6 combines with J gene TRBJ2-2; no clear D. V lost 7 bases and J 6 bases, leaving 6 bases between the germline ends. Germline CDR1 MNHNY, CDR2 SVGAGI (reference sequence). This CDR3 has 11 residues. CDR3 coding DNA: TGTGCCAGCACGAAGGCCGGGGAGCTGTTTTTT. It translates to CASTKAGELFF.

DNA of the CDR3: TGTGCCAGCAGTGAAAATGGGGGCTATGGCTACACCTTC. It is translated as CASSENGGYGYTF. The chain employs TRBV6-1 and TRBJ1-2; D is possibly TRBD1 (5 bases). The germline V and J ends were trimmed by 2 bases and 4 bases, with 8 bases remaining between them. There are 13 residues in the CDR3. Germline V gene sequence: CDR1 MNHNS, CDR2 SASEGT.

This chain connects TRBV3-1 (or the pseudogene TRBV3-2) to TRBJ2-7; D possibly matches TRBD1 or TRBD2 (5 bases each). This CDR3 contains 13 residues. Germline CDR1 is LGHDT and CDR2 is YNNKEL (reference sequence). V was clipped by 4 bases and J by 6 bases, with 13 bases between them. The CDR3 loop reads CASSLGRSGEQYV. Here the CDR3 DNA reads TGTGCCAGCAGCCTGGGACGTTCTGGCGAGCAGTACGTC.

This chain joins TRBV6-2 or TRBV6-3 and TRBJ2-3, with TRBD1 as a possible D gene (5 bases). The V and J ends lost 2 bases and 0 bases respectively, with 6 bases between them. The CDR3 runs to 14 residues. In germline, CDR1 is MNHEY, CDR2 SVGEGT. The CDR3 reads CASSYQGSTDTQYF. CDR3 nucleotide sequence: TGTGCCAGCAGTTACCAGGGCAGCACAGATACGCAGTATTTT.

The rearrangement uses TRBV6-5 and TRBJ2-2; D is unclear. The CDR3 spans 13 residues. V was cut by 7 bases and J by 6 bases, with 12 bases left in between. Germline V CDR1 and CDR2: MNHEY, SVGAGI. CDR3 DNA sequence: TGTGCCAGCATCGGCAAATCCTCCGGGGAGCTGTTTTTT. Protein sequence: CASIGKSSGELFF.

This chain uses TRBV18 with TRBJ1-2; no clear D. The CDR3 loop spans 14 amino acids. Trimming took off 2 bases at V and 1 base at J, with 8 bases between the two ends. Germline CDR1 reads KGHSH; CDR2 reads LQKENI. The CDR3 DNA follows: TGTGCCAGCTCACCATTCCCCGTTAACTATGGCTACACCTTC. This gives the protein CASSPFPVNYGYTF.